This T cell receptor (beta chain) was retrieved from a study of T cells after posttransplantation cyclophosphamide. Generated by immunoSEQ multiplex PCR, the TCRdb table keeps only in-frame clones and is missing some. The sample contains 45,000 to 55,000 clones, none of them singletons. This clone was seen at least ten times. The CDR3 runs to 16 residues. Looked up from germline, CDR1 is LGHNA and CDR2 is YSLEER. After removal of 3 bases from V and 4 bases from J, the junction contained 5 bases not matched to a gene. The J gene is TRBJ2-1, the V gene TRBV4-3; 11 bases line up with TRBD2. Sequencing input: PBMCs. The TCR was taken from a middle-aged man in good health, CMV-negative, and a related stem cell transplant donor. CDR3 protein: CASSQGLAARYNEQFF. Here the CDR3 DNA reads TGCGCCAGCAGCCAGGGACTAGCGGCTAGGTACAATGAGCAGTTCTTC.